Many counts were recorded for the clone carrying this T cell receptor beta chain. The data were obtained in a study of T-cell reconstitution after alpha-beta-depleted transplantation in children. Library preparation (for TCRbeta) was performed with unique molecular identifiers. TCRdb recomputed calls from the PCR reads with MiXCR, one row per CDR3 protein. Counted here are 55,000 to 70,000 distinct CDR3 sequences, roughly 10% occurring once; the ten biggest clones make up less than 15%. This CDR3 contains 16 residues. Trimming removed 0 bases from V and 6 bases from J, with 18 bases in between. Germline CDR1 is SQVTM and CDR2 is ANQGSEA.

This sample comprised PBMCs, obtained before TCRalphabeta/CD19-depleted stem cell transplant. The chain has TRBV29-1 and TRBJ2-1; no clear D gene. This TCR came from a boy younger than 18 with acute myeloid leukemia, due to receive a stem cell transplant. CDR3 loop: CSVEDRPHSWGNEQFF. Written as DNA, the CDR3 is TGCAGCGTTGAAGATAGGCCACACTCGTGGGGCAATGAGCAGTTCTTC.